This TCR beta chain derives from a study of read filtering for tumor transcriptome and immune sequencing. Study as a whole: The cohort had over 16 men and approximately 13 women aged roughly 40 to 80, mean approximately 66 years.

Findings of the study overall: In IR-seq, single-read clonotypes were about 80% of clonotypes but approximately 3.5% of reads.

From 300 to 400 ng of RNA, a library with molecular barcoded alpha/delta and beta/gamma adaptors was made. MiXCR, applied by TCRdb to the reads, yields one record per CDR3 protein. The table shows around 58,000 distinct CDR3 sequences, with roughly 13% occurring only once. This clonotype was recorded at least ten times. The antigen is not known. At the time of active disease, bone marrow was collected from every patient. The CDR3 length is 14 residues. Trimming removed 3 bases from V and 8 bases from J, with 15 bases in between. Germline CDR1 and CDR2: SNHLY and FYNNEI. The TCR comes from a donor at least 40 years old with multiple myeloma. Source material: a population of CD138-negative cells sorted from bone marrow. V gene TRBV2 combines with J gene TRBJ2-3; D is perhaps TRBD2 (6 bases). The CDR3: CASSEVAGSGTQYF. The DNA of the CDR3 is TGTGCCAGCAGTGAGGTGGCCGGGAGTGGTACGCAGTATTTT.